Below are 21 T cell receptor beta chains sequenced from a single sample in a study of immune heterogeneity within non-small cell lung tumors. For each sample, template was about 550 ng of bulk tumor genomic DNA. Multiple biopsies spaced far apart were taken from each primary tumor during surgery. Patients had untreated, newly diagnosed non-small cell lung cancer and underwent curative surgery. It was a multiplex PCR that amplified TCR beta CDR3, with 32 V and 13 J primers. One entry per CDR3 protein results from TCRdb running MiXCR on the multiplex PCR reads. The repertoire holds around 9,200 distinct CDR3 sequences, with more than 25% as singletons. The sample comprised lung tumor tissue. The receptor set was obtained from a man aged 60 to 69 with non-small cell lung cancer.

This clonotype is medium-sized by share. This chain uses TRBV6-2 or TRBV6-3 with TRBJ1-2, with D uncertain. The CDR3 has 12 amino acids. Germline V gives CDR1 MNHEY, CDR2 SVGEGT. Trimming removed 0 bases from V and 8 bases from J, with 7 bases in between. The DNA of the CDR3 is TGTGCCAGCAGTTACTCGGGTATGGGCTACACCTTC. Its translation: CASSYSGMGYTF.

About this clonotype itself: One base away lies a much larger clone, so this may be a sequencing read error. The chain has TRBV6-2 or TRBV6-3 and TRBJ2-4; D may be TRBD2 (5 bases). Germline lookup yields CDR1 MNHEY and CDR2 SVGEGT. This CDR3 has 12 residues. V lost 8 bases and J 3 bases, leaving 8 bases between the germline ends. The CDR3 DNA is TGTGCCAGCTCACTAGTCAAAAACATTCAGTACTTC. Translation gives CASSLVKNIQYF.

This clonotype came up many times. The chain couples TRBV11-3 to TRBJ2-5; a possible D gene is TRBD1 (6 bases). Germline V lookup: CDR1 SGHNT, CDR2 YENEEA. V was trimmed by 5 bases and J by 1 base, leaving 11 bases between them. The CDR3 runs to 14 residues. The CDR3 loop reads CASSPSRGQETQYF. The CDR3 region has the DNA TGTGCCAGCAGCCCCAGCAGGGGCCAAGAGACCCAGTACTTC.

At least ten counts were recorded for this clonotype. Germline and junction disagree at one end, which may indicate a read error. The chain couples TRBV4-2 to TRBJ2-2; 10 positions agree with TRBD1. CDR1 and CDR2 (germline): LGHNA, YNFKEQ. The CDR3 consists of 16 residues. CDR3 DNA sequence: TGTGCCAGCAGCAGTAGACAGGGGGCGAATACCGGGGAGCTGTTTTTT. It encodes CASSSRQGANTGELFF.

This clonotype showed up just a few times. The chain joins TRBV5-1 to TRBJ2-5, with a tentative D call TRBD2 (5 bases). Per germline, CDR1 SGHRS and CDR2 YFSETQ. V gave up 4 bases and J gave up 4 bases, with 11 bases separating them. CDR3 size: 13 residues. The CDR3 loop is CASSAGLAETQYF. The CDR3 DNA follows: TGCGCCAGCAGCGCAGGACTCGCAGAGACCCAGTACTTC. Full variable domain (outside the CDR3, taken from reference TRBV5-1 and TRBJ2-5): KAGVTQTPRYLIKTRGQQVTLSCSPISGHRSVSWYQQTPGQGLQFLFEYFSETQRNKGNFPGRFSGRQFSNSRSEMNVSTLELGDSALYLCASSAGLAETQYFGPGTRLLVL.

In its sample, this clonotype was seen many times. V is TRBV4-3 and J is TRBJ1-6; perhaps TRBD1 as D (5 bases). V was pared by 0 bases and J by 8 bases, with 5 bases between. Germline loops: CDR1 LGHNA, CDR2 YSLEER. The CDR3 extends over 13 amino acids. Here the CDR3 reads CASSQDRDSPLHF. The CDR3 coding sequence is TGCGCCAGCAGCCAAGACAGGGATTCACCCCTCCACTTT.

The chain links TRBV6-1 to TRBJ2-5, with D perhaps TRBD1 (5 bases). The germline V and J ends were trimmed by 5 bases and 2 bases, with 6 bases remaining between them. The CDR3 consists of 12 residues. Germline CDR1 MNHNS, CDR2 SASEGT. CDR3 in amino acids: CASSRQQETQYF. CDR3 sequence (DNA): TGTGCCAGCAGTCGACAGCAAGAGACCCAGTACTTC.

This rearrangement joins TRBV14 to TRBJ2-7; weak D call: TRBD2 (6 bases). The CDR3 is 14 amino acids. Trimming shortened V by 2 bases and J by 2 bases, and 10 bases separated the two germline ends. CDR1 and CDR2 from the germline V gene are SGHDN and FVKESK. The CDR3 sequence is CASSQTGVTYEQYF. DNA for the CDR3: TGTGCCAGCAGCCAAACGGGAGTCACCTACGAGCAGTACTTC.

About this clonotype: An end of the junction differs from the germline gene, which may be a read error. The V call is TRBV2, the J call TRBJ1-1; possibly TRBD1 for D (6 bases). Germline CDR1 reads SNHLY; CDR2 reads FYNNEI. CDR3 length: 15 amino acids. Here the CDR3 reads CAISEVGGGQGEAFF. DNA of the CDR3: TGTGCCATCAGTGAAGTGGGCGGGGGGCAGGGTGAAGCTTTCTTT.

This clonotype was seen a handful of times. The chain combines TRBV5-1 with TRBJ2-7, with TRBD2 matching over 10 bases. The CDR3 sequence is 14 residues long. V lost 6 bases, J lost 3 bases, and 6 bases stayed unmatched. Germline assignment: CDR1 SGHRS and CDR2 YFSETQ. This CDR3 reads CASTPSGSSYEQYF. The DNA of the CDR3 is TGCGCCAGCACCCCTAGCGGGAGTAGCTACGAGCAGTACTTC.

This clonotype was seen ten or more times. J is TRBJ1-2 and V is TRBV24-1; 7 nucleotides line up with TRBD1. CDR3 length: 16 amino acids. Per the germline V gene, CDR1 is KGHDR and CDR2 is SFDVKD. V lost 4 bases and J lost 5; bases outside the gene matches: 12. The CDR3 DNA reads TGTGCCACCAGTGAGGCCGGGACAGAGGGACCGTATGGCTACACCTTC. Protein product: CATSEAGTEGPYGYTF.

The genes are TRBV29-1 and TRBJ1-1, with TRBD1 matching 8 bases. The CDR3 runs to 15 residues. Trimming took 0 bases from V and 4 from J; bases not matched to a gene: 7. In germline, CDR1 is SQVTM, CDR2 ANQGSEA. The CDR3 sequence: CSVEDLQGASTEAFF. In DNA form, the CDR3 reads TGCAGCGTTGAAGATCTTCAGGGGGCGAGCACTGAAGCTTTCTTT.

Turning to this clonotype: With a much larger clone just one base away, this may be a read error. This sequence joins TRBV18 and TRBJ2-5, with D perhaps TRBD1 (5 bases). This CDR3 spans 13 amino acids. CDR1 is KGHSH and CDR2 is LQKENI in the germline V gene. The CDR3 bases are TGTTCCAGCTCACCGCACAGGCAAGAGACCCAGTACTTC. Protein sequence: CSSSPHRQETQYF.

The V call is TRBV5-1, the J call TRBJ2-2; D perhaps matches TRBD2 (6 bases). Germline assignment: CDR1 SGHRS and CDR2 YFSETQ. The V and J ends lost 4 bases and 1 base respectively, with 14 bases between them. The CDR3 has 16 residues. CDR3 nucleotide sequence: TGCGCCAGCAGCCTCTTAGCGGAGCTGAACACCGGGGAGCTGTTTTTT. It translates to CASSLLAELNTGELFF.

V gene TRBV7-9 combines with J gene TRBJ1-1, with no clear D. The CDR3 runs to 14 residues. The V end lost 3 bases, the J end lost 3 bases, and 11 bases lay between the germline ends. Per germline, CDR1 SEHNR and CDR2 FQNEAQ (reference sequence). CDR3 in DNA: TGTGCCAGCAGCTTCGGGGTTAGGGACACTGAAGCTTTCTTT. This codes for CASSFGVRDTEAFF.

This clonotype is termed medium-sized. This chain connects TRBV6-1 to TRBJ1-4, with 8 bases identical to TRBD1. Germline CDR1 MNHNS, CDR2 SASEGT. CDR3 length equals 16 residues. V dropped 1 base and J dropped 7; count of bases not matched to a gene: 8. CDR3 loop: CASSEGTGKEGEKLFF. The CDR3 DNA reads TGTGCCAGCAGTGAAGGGACAGGGAAGGAAGGTGAAAAACTGTTTTTT.

This chain links TRBV19 with TRBJ2-7, with D possibly called TRBD1 or TRBD2 (5 bases each). From germline, CDR1 is LNHDA and CDR2 SQIVND (reference sequence). This CDR3 comprises 10 residues. Trimming removed 11 bases at V and 7 bases at J, with 12 bases between. The CDR3 protein is CAYGEGEQYF. CDR3 nucleotide sequence: TGTGCCTACGGAGAGGGGGAGCAGTACTTC.

This clonotype is labeled medium-sized (0.01 to 0.1%). J is TRBJ2-7 and V is TRBV6-2 or TRBV6-3; D is undetermined. The V gene lost 5 bases and the J gene lost 5 bases, with 22 bases spanning the gap. Germline CDR1 MNHEY, CDR2 SVGEGT. The CDR3 extends over 16 amino acids. The CDR3 is CASSTLRTSSVHEQYF. The CDR3 coding sequence is TGTGCCAGCAGTACTTTACGGACGTCATCGGTCCACGAGCAGTACTTC.

This chain uses TRBV12-3 or TRBV12-4 with TRBJ2-3; D call uncertain. The germline V and J ends were trimmed by 6 bases and 0 bases, with 10 bases remaining between them. This CDR3 is 14 amino acids long. DNA for the CDR3: TGTGCCAGCAGCCTCACCCTAAGCACAGATACGCAGTATTTT. Translating it yields CASSLTLSTDTQYF.

The sample holds many counts of this clonotype. V gene TRBV29-1 combines with J gene TRBJ2-6; D is uncertain. The V and J ends lost 7 bases and 2 bases respectively, with 9 bases between them. Germline CDR1 and CDR2: SQVTM and ANQGSEA. The CDR3 is 13 residues long. The chain's CDR3 is CSAILPGANVLTF. CDR3 nucleotides: TGCAGCGCGATCTTACCTGGGGCCAACGTCCTGACTTTC.

Judged by abundance, this clonotype is medium-sized. V is TRBV28 and J is TRBJ2-2; 7 nucleotides match TRBD2. V was pared by 6 bases and J by 4 bases, with 8 bases of the junction left unmatched. The CDR3 covers 15 residues. Germline values: CDR1 MDHEN, CDR2 SYDVKM. The CDR3 sequence: CASRLSSGRTGELFF. The CDR3 DNA follows: TGTGCCAGCAGACTGTCTAGCGGACGCACCGGGGAGCTGTTTTTT.